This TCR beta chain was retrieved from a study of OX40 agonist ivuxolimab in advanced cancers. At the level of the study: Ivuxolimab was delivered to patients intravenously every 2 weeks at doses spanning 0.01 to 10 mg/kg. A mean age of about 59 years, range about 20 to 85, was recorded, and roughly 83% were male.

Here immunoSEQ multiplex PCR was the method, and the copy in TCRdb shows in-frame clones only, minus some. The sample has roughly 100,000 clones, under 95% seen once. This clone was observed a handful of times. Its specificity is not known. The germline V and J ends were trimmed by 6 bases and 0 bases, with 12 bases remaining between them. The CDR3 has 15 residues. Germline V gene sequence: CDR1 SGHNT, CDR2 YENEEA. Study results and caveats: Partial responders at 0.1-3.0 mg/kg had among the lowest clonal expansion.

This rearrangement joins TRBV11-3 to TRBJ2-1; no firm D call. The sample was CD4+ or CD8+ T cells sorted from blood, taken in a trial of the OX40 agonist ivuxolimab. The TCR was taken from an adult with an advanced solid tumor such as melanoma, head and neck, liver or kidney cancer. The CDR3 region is CASSKSLASYNEQFF. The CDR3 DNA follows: TGTGCCAGCAGTAAATCCCTCGCCTCCTACAATGAGCAGTTCTTC. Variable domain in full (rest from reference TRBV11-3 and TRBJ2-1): EAGVVQSPRYKIIEKKQPVAFWCNPISGHNTLYWYLQNLGQGPELLIRYENEEAVDDSQLPKDRFSAERLKGVDSTLKIQPAELGDSAVYLCASSKSLASYNEQFFGPGTRLTVL.